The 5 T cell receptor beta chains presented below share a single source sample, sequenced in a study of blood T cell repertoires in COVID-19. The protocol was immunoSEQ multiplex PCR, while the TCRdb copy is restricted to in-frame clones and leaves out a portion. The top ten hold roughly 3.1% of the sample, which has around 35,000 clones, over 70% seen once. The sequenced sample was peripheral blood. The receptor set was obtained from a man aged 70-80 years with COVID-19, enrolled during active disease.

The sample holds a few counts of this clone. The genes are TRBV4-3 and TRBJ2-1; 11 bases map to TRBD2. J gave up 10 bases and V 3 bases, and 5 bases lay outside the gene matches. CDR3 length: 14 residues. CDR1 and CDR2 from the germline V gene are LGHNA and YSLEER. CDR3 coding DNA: TGCGCCAGCAGCCAGTCCCTAGCGGGAGGCGAGCAGTTCTTC. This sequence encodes CASSQSLAGGEQFF.

Written as DNA, the CDR3 is TGTGCCAGCAGCCCGGGACTAGCGGGATCCGAGCAGTACTTC. Translated: CASSPGLAGSEQYF. The chain employs TRBV11-2 and TRBJ2-7, with 13 bases that match TRBD2. CDR3 length: 14 residues. Germline CDR1 and CDR2: SGHAT and FQNNGV. V was clipped by 5 bases and J by 6 bases; unmatched bases: 4.

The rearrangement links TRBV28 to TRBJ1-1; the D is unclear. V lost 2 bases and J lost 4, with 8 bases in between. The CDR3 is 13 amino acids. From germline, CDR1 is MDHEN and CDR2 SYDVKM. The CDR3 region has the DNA TGTGCCAGCAGTTTAGTATCCTCCACTGAAGCTTTCTTT. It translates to CASSLVSSTEAFF.

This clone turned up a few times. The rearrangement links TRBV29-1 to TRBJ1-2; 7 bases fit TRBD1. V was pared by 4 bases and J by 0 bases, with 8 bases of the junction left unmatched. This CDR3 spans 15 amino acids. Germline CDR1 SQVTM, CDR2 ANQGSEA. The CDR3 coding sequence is TGCAGCGTTGCCCCCGGGACAGACTCTAACTATGGCTACACCTTC. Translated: CSVAPGTDSNYGYTF.

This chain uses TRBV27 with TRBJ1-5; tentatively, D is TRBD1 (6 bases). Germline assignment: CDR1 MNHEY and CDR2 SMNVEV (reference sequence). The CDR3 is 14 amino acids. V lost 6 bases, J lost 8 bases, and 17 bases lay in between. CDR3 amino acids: CASSPGGAAEPQHF. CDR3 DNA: TGTGCCAGCAGCCCTGGGGGGGCCGCAGAGCCCCAGCATTTT.